This TCR beta chain was sequenced during a study of cytomegalovirus exposure and HLA in healthy donors. The V gene end was trimmed by 5 bases and the J gene end by 2 bases; junction bases not matched to a gene: 13. The germline CDR1 and CDR2 sequences are WSHSY and SAAADI. The CDR3 extends over 20 amino acids. As concerns this clone: The antigen is undetermined.

The PCR ran on 60 Vbeta and 13 Jbeta primers. Sequencing used immunoSEQ multiplex PCR; TCRdb keeps in-frame clones, though not all of them. Here the sample spans 150,000 to 200,000 clones, around three quarters being singletons. Findings and caveats of the study: Immune exposure information comprised only CMV serostatus.

This chain uses TRBV10-2 with TRBJ2-1, with TRBD2 matching 15 bases. The specimen was PBMCs. This TCR came from a woman aged 25-40 years in good health and CMV-seronegative. CDR3 residues: CASSYRTSGGAPNTYNEQFF. DNA of the CDR3: TGCGCCAGCAGTTATAGGACTAGCGGGGGGGCGCCGAACACCTACAATGAGCAGTTCTTC.